Shown below are 18 T cell receptor beta chains from a single sample sequenced in a study of shared clonotypes between healthy human individuals (dated by TCRdb to about 2020). The method was the immunoSEQ multiplex PCR assay. The clones in this table, taken by TCRdb from immuneACCESS, are in-frame only. Not every clone is retained; where verified, under half of the shortfall comes from an unresolved V gene, and the cause of the rest is unknown. The sample contains 850,000 to 1,100,000 clones, approximately 75% of them found a single time. The ten largest clones represent more than 0.85% of the sample. Source material: memory CD4+ T cells from PBMCs. The meaning of the sample's cell subset or site label: CD45RA-negative fraction. The receptors originated from a man younger than 35 in good health. Some clones in this sample may be carry-over from other donors' samples.

V gene TRBV10-1 combines with J gene TRBJ2-7; 8 bases match TRBD2. Germline-derived CDR1 and CDR2 are WNHNN and SYGVQD (reference sequence). This CDR3 spans 14 amino acids. With 5 bases clipped from V and 0 bases from J, the junction kept 3 bases outside the gene matches. The CDR3 spells CASSPSGSSYEQYF. The CDR3 region has the DNA TGCGCCAGCAGTCCCAGCGGGAGCTCCTACGAGCAGTACTTC.

V is TRBV27 and J is TRBJ2-5; TRBD1 might be the D (6 bases). CDR1 is MNHEY and CDR2 is SMNVEV in the germline V gene (reference sequence). Trimming shortened V by 1 base and J by 5 bases, and 14 bases separated the two germline ends. The CDR3 spans 15 residues. The CDR3 loop is CASSLYRGSGETQYF. CDR3 DNA: TGTGCCAGCAGTTTATATAGGGGGAGTGGGGAGACCCAGTACTTC.

V gene TRBV6-1 combines with J gene TRBJ2-5; 12 bases are shared with TRBD2. Germline V lookup: CDR1 MNHNS, CDR2 SASEGT. J gave up 7 bases and V 6 bases, and 9 bases lay outside the gene matches. The CDR3 sequence is 15 residues long. The CDR3 DNA is TGTGCCAGCAGAGGACTAGCGGGGTCCGAGGGGACCCAGTACTTC. This encodes CASRGLAGSEGTQYF.

The chain employs TRBV28 and TRBJ1-3; D might be TRBD1 (5 bases). Trimming took off 4 bases at V and 2 bases at J, with 15 bases between the two ends. CDR3 length: 16 residues. Per the germline V gene, CDR1 is MDHEN and CDR2 is SYDVKM. As DNA, the CDR3 is TGTGCCAGCAGTTCACACCGTGGGGGGGCTGGAAACACCATATATTTT. Translating gives CASSSHRGGAGNTIYF.

The chain uses TRBV28 and TRBJ2-4, with 9 bases aligning to TRBD2. The trim removed 7 bases at V and 6 bases at J, leaving 4 bases unmatched. This CDR3 is 13 amino acids long. Germline loops: CDR1 MDHEN, CDR2 SYDVKM. CDR3 bases: TGTGCCAGCACCGATAGCGGGAGAAACATTCAGTACTTC. The encoded protein is CASTDSGRNIQYF.

This rearrangement joins TRBV2 to TRBJ2-5; D not resolved. Gene TRBJ2-7 matches the end of the DNA better, so the J call may be wrong. The CDR3 is 14 residues long. Per the germline V gene, CDR1 is SNHLY and CDR2 is FYNNEI. The DNA for the CDR3 is TGTGCCAGCAGTGAGATGGGCAGTTCCTACGAGCAGTACTTC. Its protein is CASSEMGSSYEQYF.

The chain is built from TRBV25-1 and TRBJ1-2; tentatively, D is TRBD1 (6 bases). Trimming removed 3 bases from V and 5 bases from J, with 19 bases in between. Per germline, CDR1 MGHDK and CDR2 SYGVNS. The CDR3 is 16 amino acids. This chain's CDR3 is CASSDPFRGGAYGYTF. CDR3 nucleotides: TGTGCCAGCAGTGACCCGTTTCGGGGGGGCGCTTATGGCTACACCTTC.

The genes are TRBV2 and TRBJ1-5; D gene ambiguous. Looked up from germline, CDR1 is SNHLY and CDR2 is FYNNEI. The CDR3 is 14 residues long. V dropped 5 bases and J dropped 1 base, with 9 bases sitting between them. CDR3 nucleotides: TGTGCCAGCAGTCGGTCCAGGAGCAATCAGCCCCAGCATTTT. It is translated as CASSRSRSNQPQHF.

This clone came up once. The chain combines TRBV6-1 with TRBJ2-7; 10 bases are a match to TRBD2. The junction had 8 bases not matched to a gene; V was cut back by 7 bases and J by 5 bases. Germline V gene sequence: CDR1 MNHNS, CDR2 SASEGT. The CDR3 loop spans 14 amino acids. In DNA form, the CDR3 reads TGTGCCAGCAACCCTAGCGGGAGCTCACACGAGCAGTACTTC. Translation gives CASNPSGSSHEQYF.

This clone was counted a few times. This chain connects TRBV7-9 to TRBJ1-1; TRBD1 matches 8 bases. With V trimmed by 3 bases and J by 14 bases, 11 bases remained unmatched. The CDR3 is made up of 13 amino acids. Per the germline V gene, CDR1 is SEHNR and CDR2 is FQNEAQ (reference sequence). The CDR3 loop reads CASSFGQGEEGFF. CDR3 sequence (DNA): TGTGCCAGCAGCTTTGGACAGGGTGAAGAGGGGTTCTTT.

This clone came up once. The chain combines TRBV6-5 with TRBJ1-1; D is perhaps TRBD1 (6 bases). The germline V gene has CDR1 MNHEY and CDR2 SVGAGI. This CDR3 has 12 residues. The V end lost 5 bases, the J end lost 4 bases, and 8 bases lay between the germline ends. CDR3 nucleotides: TGTGCCAGCAGTCAGGGGACCACTGAAGCTTTCTTT. This translates into CASSQGTTEAFF.

J is TRBJ1-5 and V is TRBV28, with 7 nucleotides matching TRBD1. The J segment lost 0 bases and the V segment lost 6 bases, leaving 11 bases of the junction unmatched. The germline V gene encodes CDR1 MDHEN and CDR2 SYDVKM. The CDR3 runs to 17 residues. CDR3 sequence: CASRPTLGQASNQPQHF. The CDR3 DNA reads TGTGCCAGCAGACCTACGCTCGGACAGGCTAGCAATCAGCCCCAGCATTTT. The whole variable domain, remainder taken from reference TRBV28 and TRBJ1-5, is DVKVTQSSRYLVKRTGEKVFLECVQDMDHENMFWYRQDPGLGLRLIYFSYDVKMKEKGDIPEGYSVSREKKERFSLILESASTNQTSMYLCASRPTLGQASNQPQHFGDGTRLSIL.

The chain employs TRBV25-1 and TRBJ2-7; the D gene is possibly TRBD1 (6 bases). The CDR3 length is 14 residues. CDR1 is MGHDK, CDR2 SYGVNS, per germline. Trimming left V 3 bases short and J 5 bases short, with 14 bases between. CDR3 nucleotide sequence: TGTGCCAGCAGTGATCCCCCAGGGGACGACGAGCAGTACTTC. This codes for CASSDPPGDDEQYF.

The genes are TRBV29-1 and TRBJ2-7; tentative D call: TRBD1 (6 bases). This CDR3 has 16 residues. CDR1 and CDR2 (germline): SQVTM, ANQGSEA. The V and J ends lost 5 bases and 1 base respectively, with 21 bases between them. Here the CDR3 reads CSVWGPGHQTSYEQYF. DNA for the CDR3: TGCAGCGTTTGGGGACCGGGACACCAGACTTCCTACGAGCAGTACTTC.

V is TRBV11-3 and J is TRBJ2-2, with 7 bases aligning to TRBD1. After removal of 5 bases from V and 2 bases from J, the junction contained 5 bases not matched to a gene. CDR1 is SGHNT and CDR2 is YENEEA in the germline V gene. The CDR3 totals 15 residues. The CDR3: CASSTGTANTGELFF. The CDR3, as DNA: TGTGCCAGCAGCACCGGGACAGCAAACACCGGGGAGCTGTTTTTT. Looking up the rest from reference TRBV11-3 and TRBJ2-2 gives the full variable domain: EAGVVQSPRYKIIEKKQPVAFWCNPISGHNTLYWYLQNLGQGPELLIRYENEEAVDDSQLPKDRFSAERLKGVDSTLKIQPAELGDSAVYLCASSTGTANTGELFFGEGSRLTVL.

The rearrangement joins TRBV7-9 to TRBJ1-5; D ambiguous. Between the trimmed V and J ends, which lost 2 bases and 6 bases, there was a span of 8 bases. The length of the CDR3 is 13 residues. Germline V CDR1 and CDR2: SEHNR, FQNEAQ (reference sequence). The CDR3 protein is CASSLLGTQPQHF. The CDR3 DNA reads as TGTGCCAGCAGCTTACTGGGAACTCAGCCCCAGCATTTT.

V is TRBV7-2 and J is TRBJ2-7, with 9 bases aligning to TRBD2. The junction had 4 bases not matched to a gene; V was cut back by 0 bases and J by 1 base. The CDR3 is 16 amino acids. CDR1 is SGHTA and CDR2 is FQGNSA in the germline V gene. The CDR3 here is CASSLAILAGSYEQYF. The CDR3 nucleotides read TGTGCCAGCAGCTTAGCGATCCTAGCGGGATCCTACGAGCAGTACTTC.

This rearrangement joins TRBV4-2 to TRBJ1-4; D unclear. There are 13 residues in the CDR3. V was clipped by 0 bases and J by 8 bases, with 7 bases between them. Germline loops: CDR1 LGHNA, CDR2 YNFKEQ. CDR3 region: CASSQERWEKLFF. In DNA form, the CDR3 reads TGTGCCAGCAGCCAAGAGAGGTGGGAAAAACTGTTTTTT.